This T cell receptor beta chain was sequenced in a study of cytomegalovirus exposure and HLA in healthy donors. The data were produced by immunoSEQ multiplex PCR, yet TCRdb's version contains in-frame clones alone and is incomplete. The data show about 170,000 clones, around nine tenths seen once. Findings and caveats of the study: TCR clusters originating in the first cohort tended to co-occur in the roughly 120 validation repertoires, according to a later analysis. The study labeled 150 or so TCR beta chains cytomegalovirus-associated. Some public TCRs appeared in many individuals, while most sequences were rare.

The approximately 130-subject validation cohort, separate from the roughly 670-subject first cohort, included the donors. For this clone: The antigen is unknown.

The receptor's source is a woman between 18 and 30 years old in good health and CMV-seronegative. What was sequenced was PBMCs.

This CDR3 reads CATSTFSGQGGNQPQHF. In DNA, the CDR3 is TGTGCCACCAGCACTTTCTCGGGACAGGGCGGCAATCAGCCCCAGCATTTT. The rearrangement joins TRBV15 to TRBJ1-5, with 9 bases lining up with TRBD1. The germline CDR1 and CDR2 sequences are LNHNV and YYDKDF (reference sequence). J lost 2 bases, V lost 4 bases, and 9 bases had no gene match. The CDR3 is 17 residues long.